The rows below give T cell receptor beta chains drawn from one sample of a study of shared clonotypes between healthy human individuals. Libraries were prepared by immunoSEQ multiplex PCR; TCRdb keeps only in-frame clonotypes and omits some of them. The sample has under 1,900,000 clones; approximately 98.5% are singletons. Sequencing was performed on naive CD4+ T cells sorted from blood. The receptor set was obtained from a man aged 25-40 years in good health. Both conserved end residues are part of each CDR3. The D gene is left open where the match is weak. Not every row has a clone size; where given, it reads once, few, many or a size class.

TRBV5-8,TRBD1,TRBJ1-5,.,TGTGCCAGCAGCTTGGGGACAGGGGGCAGGCAGCCCCAGCATTTT,CASSLGTGGRQPQHF
TRBV9,.,TRBJ2-7,.,TGTGCCAGCAGCGACAGGGACGACCCCTACGAGCAGTACTTC,CASSDRDDPYEQYF
TRBV10-2,.,TRBJ1-4,.,TGCGCCAGCAGTGGCCCGGGTAATGAAAAACTGTTTTTT,CASSGPGNEKLFF
TRBV5-1,.,TRBJ2-5,once,TGCGCCAGCAGCTTGATTAGCGGAGAGACCCAGTACTTC,CASSLISGETQYF
TRBV7-3,.,TRBJ2-5,.,TGTGCCAGCAGCTTAAGGTTAGGCAGGGGAGAGACCCAGTACTTC,CASSLRLGRGETQYF
TRBV9,TRBD1,TRBJ2-5,.,TGTGCCAGCAGCCCCCGGGACAGGGGTTGGGAGACCCAGTACTTC,CASSPRDRGWETQYF
TRBV5-1,TRBD2,TRBJ2-5,once,TGCGCCAGCAGCTTGACTAGCGGTTCGTACCAAGAGACCCAGTACTTC,CASSLTSGSYQETQYF
TRBV11-2,.,TRBJ1-5,.,TGTGCCAGCAGACACACTGGGGAGGGCAATCAGCCCCAGCATTTT,CASRHTGEGNQPQHF
TRBV11-2,.,TRBJ2-1,.,TGTGCCAGCGAGCTCGGACAGAGAGTATACAATGAGCAGTTCTTC,CASELGQRVYNEQFF
TRBV30,.,TRBJ1-5,.,TGTGCCTGGAGTGTAAAGGGCAATCAGCCCCAGCATTTT,CAWSVKGNQPQHF
TRBV29-1,.,TRBJ2-7,.,TGCAGCGTTGGTCGGGGGGCGAATGGGTACGAGCAGTACTTC,CSVGRGANGYEQYF
TRBV10-2,.,TRBJ1-1,.,TGCGCCAGCAGGAAAAATCCGGACCGGATCCTAAACACTGAAGCTTTCTTT,CASRKNPDRILNTEAFF
TRBV18,.,TRBJ2-7,.,TGTGCCAGCTCACCATCCAGGAGCTCCTACGAGCAGTACTTC,CASSPSRSSYEQYF
TRBV2,.,TRBJ1-4,.,TGTGCCGGGAAGCAGGAAGGGCTTAGTGAAAAACTGTTTTTT,CAGKQEGLSEKLFF
TRBV29-1,TRBD1,TRBJ1-2,.,TGCAGCGTCCGACAGGGGGCTACAACTAACTATGGCTACACCTTC,CSVRQGATTNYGYTF
TRBV28,.,TRBJ1-5,.,TGTGCCAGCTCACTAGACAGAGACAATCAGCCCCAGCATTTT,CASSLDRDNQPQHF
TRBV19,TRBD2,TRBJ2-3,.,TGTGCCAGTAGTCTTACTAGCGCCTCAGGGGATACGCAGTATTTT,CASSLTSASGDTQYF
TRBV18,TRBD2,TRBJ2-1,.,TGTGCCAGCTCGCGCACTAGCGGGAGGGACAATGAGCAGTTCTTC,CASSRTSGRDNEQFF
TRBV15,TRBD1,TRBJ2-2,.,TGTGCCACCAGCAGAGATCGACAGGGAAGTAGGACCGGGGAGCTGTTTTTT,CATSRDRQGSRTGELFF
TRBV4-2,.,TRBJ2-5,.,TGTGCCAGCAGCCAAGATTGGGAGACCCAGTACTTC,CASSQDWETQYF
TRBV5-1,TRBD1,TRBJ1-2,.,TGCGCCAGCAGCTCCTATACTGGACAGGGAACCTATGGCTACACCTTC,CASSSYTGQGTYGYTF
TRBV27,.,TRBJ2-7,.,TGTGCCAGCAGTTCGCAGTGGGGGCCATACGAGCAGTACTTC,CASSSQWGPYEQYF
TRBV5-1,.,TRBJ2-1,.,TGCGCCAGCAGCTTGGACTTTGACGATCACAATGAGCAGTTCTTC,CASSLDFDDHNEQFF
TRBV6-5,TRBD1,TRBJ2-7,.,TGTGCCAGCAGATACTTCGGGACAGGGGTGGAGCAGTACTTC,CASRYFGTGVEQYF
TRBV7-7,.,TRBJ2-1,.,TGTGCTAGCAGCCTTCGAGTACACAATGAGCAGTTCTTC,CASSLRVHNEQFF
TRBV6-5,TRBD1,TRBJ2-7,.,TGTGCCAGCAGAAGAGGAGGACAGGGTGCTTACGAGCAGTACTTC,CASRRGGQGAYEQYF
TRBV5-4,.,TRBJ2-3,.,TGTGCCACCTCGGGTAGCGGAGGGGGGGCAGATACGCAGTATTTT,CATSGSGGGADTQYF
TRBV27,.,TRBJ2-3,.,TGTGCCAGTGGGGGGCTACGAGGAATCACAGATACGCAGTATTTT,CASGGLRGITDTQYF
TRBV18,.,TRBJ2-1,.,TGTGCCAGCTCACCATCGGTAAAGCAGTTCTTC,CASSPSVKQFF
TRBV30,.,TRBJ1-3,.,TGTGCCTGGAGTGTGGGAGCGATGGTCTCTGGAAACACCATATATTTT,CAWSVGAMVSGNTIYF
TRBV18,TRBD2,TRBJ2-2,once,TGTGCCAGCTCACCACGACTAGCGGGAGACGGCGGGGAGCTGTTTTTT,CASSPRLAGDGGELFF
TRBV5-1,TRBD2,TRBJ2-3,.,TGCGCCAGCAGCTTGGCCGAGCGGGATCGGTCAGATACGCAGTATTTT,CASSLAERDRSDTQYF
TRBV2,.,TRBJ1-3,.,TGTGCCAGCAGTTCTACAGCTCTCTCTGGAAACACCATATATTTT,CASSSTALSGNTIYF
TRBV2,TRBD2,TRBJ2-1,.,TGTGCCAGCAGCCGACTAGCGGGAGGTTACAATGAGCAGTTCTTC,CASSRLAGGYNEQFF
TRBV11-2,.,TRBJ2-7,.,TGTGCCAGCAGCTTAGCCCGTTTGTACGAGCAGTACTTC,CASSLARLYEQYF
TRBV6-1,.,TRBJ2-7,.,TGTGCCAGCAGTGAAGCGCATGAGCAGTACTTC,CASSEAHEQYF
TRBV4-1,TRBD2,TRBJ2-2,.,TGCGCCAGCAGACAAAGGGCGCTAGCGGGGAACACCGGGGAGCTGTTTTTT,CASRQRALAGNTGELFF
TRBV5-1,.,TRBJ2-1,.,TGCGCCAGCAGCTTGTCAATAAGCTCCTACAATGAGCAGTTCTTC,CASSLSISSYNEQFF
TRBV11-2,.,TRBJ2-7,.,TGTGCCAGCAGCTTAGTCGGGAGAGGATCCTACGAGCAGTACTTC,CASSLVGRGSYEQYF
TRBV6-5,.,TRBJ1-5,.,TGTGCCAGCAGCGCTAGCAATCAGCCCCAGCATTTT,CASSASNQPQHF
TRBV5-4,.,TRBJ1-4,.,TGTGCCAGCAGCCTGGACGGTAATGAAAAACTGTTTTTT,CASSLDGNEKLFF
TRBV18,.,TRBJ2-7,.,TGTGCCAGCTCCGGTAACCGGGGGCCCTTCTACGAGCAGTACTTC,CASSGNRGPFYEQYF
TRBV7-9,.,TRBJ2-3,.,TGTGCCAGCAGCTTAGAAGTCGCAGATACGCAGTATTTT,CASSLEVADTQYF
TRBV11-2,TRBD2,TRBJ2-1,.,TGTGCCAGCAGCTCAAGGGCCGGGAGGGCAAAGCAGTTCTTC,CASSSRAGRAKQFF
TRBV2,.,TRBJ2-7,.,TGTGCCAGCAGCTTTCTTGGTGGGGAACCCTACGAGCAGTACTTC,CASSFLGGEPYEQYF
TRBV18,.,TRBJ2-1,.,TGTGCCAGCTCATCTACCGGGTCCATACACAATGAGCAGTTCTTC,CASSSTGSIHNEQFF
TRBV2,.,TRBJ2-3,.,TGTGCCAGCAGTTACTACGGCAGCACAGATACGCAGTATTTT,CASSYYGSTDTQYF
TRBV6-5,.,TRBJ2-7,.,TGTGCCAGCAGTGTACGTCGTTTTAGCTCCTACGAGCAGTACTTC,CASSVRRFSSYEQYF
TRBV9,.,TRBJ2-1,.,TGTGCCAGCAGCGTTAGCCATGGCTCCTACAATGAGCAGTTCTTC,CASSVSHGSYNEQFF
TRBV6-4,.,TRBJ2-7,.,TGTGCCAGCAGTCCCCTAGACGTCTTCCCTCCCTACGAGCAGTACTTC,CASSPLDVFPPYEQYF
TRBV5-4,.,TRBJ2-1,once,TGTGCCAGCAGCCCGCGGGTGGGGAATGAGCAGTTCTTC,CASSPRVGNEQFF
TRBV7-6,TRBD2,TRBJ2-2,.,TGTGCCAGCAGCTTGAACTGGGAGGGAGTCACCGGGGAGCTGTTTTTT,CASSLNWEGVTGELFF
TRBV9,.,TRBJ2-3,.,TGTGCCAGCAGCGTAGCTACCTGGATAGCTCCAGATACGCAGTATTTT,CASSVATWIAPDTQYF
TRBV9,.,TRBJ1-1,.,TGTGCCAGCAGCGTAGGGTGGAGGGAGAACACTGAAGCTTTCTTT,CASSVGWRENTEAFF
TRBV28,.,TRBJ2-1,.,TGTGCCAGCAGTTTCCCCGACTACAATGAGCAGTTCTTC,CASSFPDYNEQFF